These T cell receptor beta chains were read from a single sample in a study of cytomegalovirus exposure and HLA in healthy donors. Repertoires were generated with immunoSEQ multiplex PCR, while TCRdb's copy carries only in-frame clones and drops some. Here the sample spans under 250,000 clones, about 90% being singletons. The sample was PBMCs. These receptors were collected from a man aged 18 to 35 in good health and CMV-seropositive. CDR3s include the opening cysteine and the closing phenylalanine or tryptophan. Fields, in order: V gene, J gene, D gene, clone size, CDR3 DNA, CDR3 protein. D genes are given only for firm matches. Size is stated for part of the rows, as once, few or many counts, or as a class when the clone is expanded.

V gene: TRBV10-3
J gene: TRBJ2-5
D gene: .
clone size: .
CDR3 DNA: TGTGCCATCAGTGTCAGAGCAGGAGCTCAACAAGAGACCCAGTACTTC
CDR3 protein: CAISVRAGAQQETQYF

V gene: TRBV7-2
J gene: TRBJ2-1
D gene: TRBD2
clone size: once
CDR3 DNA: TGTGCCAGCAGCTTAGGTGGAGCGGGAGGGTCCCTCCATGAGCAGTTCTTC
CDR3 protein: CASSLGGAGGSLHEQFF

V gene: TRBV29-1
J gene: TRBJ1-2
D gene: TRBD1
clone size: few
CDR3 DNA: TGCAGCGTCGGGGAGAGGGTAACAGGGGTCTCCACCTTC
CDR3 protein: CSVGERVTGVSTF

V gene: TRBV2
J gene: TRBJ1-3
D gene: .
clone size: .
CDR3 DNA: TGTGCCAGCAGCCCCCGGTACGTTGACTCTGGAAACACCATATATTTT
CDR3 protein: CASSPRYVDSGNTIYF

V gene: TRBV4-2
J gene: TRBJ1-2
D gene: .
clone size: .
CDR3 DNA: TGTGCCAGCAGCCAAGGCCTGGGTTTCGGAGGGGACGGCTACACCTTC
CDR3 protein: CASSQGLGFGGDGYTF

V gene: TRBV7-8
J gene: TRBJ2-1
D gene: .
clone size: .
CDR3 DNA: TGTGCCAGCAGCCAAAGGACTTTTTCCGACAATGAGCAGTTCTTC
CDR3 protein: CASSQRTFSDNEQFF

V gene: TRBV2
J gene: TRBJ2-2
D gene: TRBD2
clone size: .
CDR3 DNA: TGTGCCAGCAAAGGACTAGCGGGAGGGGAAACCGGGGAGCTGTTTTTT
CDR3 protein: CASKGLAGGETGELFF

V gene: TRBV25-1
J gene: TRBJ2-7
D gene: TRBD2
clone size: .
CDR3 DNA: TGTGCCAGCCGTGACGCGGGAGGATCGAACGAGCAGTACTTC
CDR3 protein: CASRDAGGSNEQYF

V gene: TRBV5-4
J gene: TRBJ1-4
D gene: TRBD1
clone size: .
CDR3 DNA: TGTGCCAGCAGCTTTGACAGGGGAAGTGAAAAACTGTTTTTT
CDR3 protein: CASSFDRGSEKLFF

V gene: TRBV7-9
J gene: TRBJ2-1
D gene: .
clone size: .
CDR3 DNA: TGTGCCAGCGGTATAGCGAGGGATTACAATGAGCAGTTCTTC
CDR3 protein: CASGIARDYNEQFF

V gene: TRBV7-2
J gene: TRBJ2-3
D gene: .
clone size: .
CDR3 DNA: TGTGCCAGCAGCTTACGCTGGGGCTCCACAGATACGCAGTATTTT
CDR3 protein: CASSLRWGSTDTQYF

V gene: TRBV30
J gene: TRBJ2-5
D gene: .
clone size: .
CDR3 DNA: TGTGCCTTACTTGGAGGGAGAGAGGAGACCCAGTACTTC
CDR3 protein: CALLGGREETQYF

V gene: TRBV28
J gene: TRBJ2-7
D gene: .
clone size: .
CDR3 DNA: TGTGCCAGCAGTTTAGGGTGGGACGAGCAGTACTTC
CDR3 protein: CASSLGWDEQYF

V gene: TRBV6-1
J gene: TRBJ2-7
D gene: .
clone size: few
CDR3 DNA: TGTGCCAGCTTGGAGGTCCTGACCGAGCAGTACTTC
CDR3 protein: CASLEVLTEQYF

V gene: TRBV5-4
J gene: TRBJ2-5
D gene: .
clone size: .
CDR3 DNA: TGTGCCAGCAGCTTGAACAGGGCAGAGACCCAGTACTTC
CDR3 protein: CASSLNRAETQYF

V gene: TRBV7-2
J gene: TRBJ1-2
D gene: TRBD1
clone size: few
CDR3 DNA: TGTGCCAGCAGCCAGGACAGGGGGCCCTATGGCTACACCTTC
CDR3 protein: CASSQDRGPYGYTF

V gene: TRBV18
J gene: TRBJ1-1
D gene: .
clone size: few
CDR3 DNA: TGTGCCAGCTCACCACCGTCGCTGCCCGTGATGAACACTGAAGCTTTCTTT
CDR3 protein: CASSPPSLPVMNTEAFF

V gene: TRBV29-1
J gene: TRBJ2-3
D gene: .
clone size: few
CDR3 DNA: TGCAGCGTTGAAGATAGGCTAAAGGGGACCTCAGATACGCAGTATTTT
CDR3 protein: CSVEDRLKGTSDTQYF

V gene: TRBV5-4
J gene: TRBJ2-7
D gene: .
clone size: .
CDR3 DNA: TGTGCCATCCGCAGGACACAGGGACCCGCTGAGCAGTACTTC
CDR3 protein: CAIRRTQGPAEQYF

V gene: TRBV6-5
J gene: TRBJ1-5
D gene: .
clone size: .
CDR3 DNA: TGTGCCAGCAGCCCGCTCCGCGGGCGCAATCAGCCCCAGCATTTT
CDR3 protein: CASSPLRGRNQPQHF

V gene: TRBV27
J gene: TRBJ2-7
D gene: .
clone size: .
CDR3 DNA: TGTGCCAGCAGTCCTTCTTCGGGTCTCCACTCCTACGAGCAGTACTTC
CDR3 protein: CASSPSSGLHSYEQYF

V gene: TRBV29-1
J gene: TRBJ1-1
D gene: .
clone size: few
CDR3 DNA: TGCAGCGTTCCACTTGGTGGTAGCGCTTTCTTT
CDR3 protein: CSVPLGGSAFF

V gene: TRBV7-9
J gene: TRBJ2-1
D gene: TRBD2
clone size: .
CDR3 DNA: TGTGCCAGCAGCTTAGACGGGGAGGGCCTCCACAATGAGCAGTTCTTC
CDR3 protein: CASSLDGEGLHNEQFF

V gene: TRBV5-4
J gene: TRBJ2-2
D gene: TRBD1
clone size: once
CDR3 DNA: TGTGCCAGCAGCGGGCGGAAACAGGGGCAGTCGGGGGAGCTGTTTTTT
CDR3 protein: CASSGRKQGQSGELFF

V gene: TRBV30
J gene: TRBJ1-3
D gene: .
clone size: .
CDR3 DNA: TGTGCCTGGAACCACTTCAGGGAAAACACCATATATTTT
CDR3 protein: CAWNHFRENTIYF

V gene: TRBV27
J gene: TRBJ1-2
D gene: .
clone size: .
CDR3 DNA: TGTGCCAGCAGTTTATCGATAGGGTCCTTTAATGGCTACACCTTC
CDR3 protein: CASSLSIGSFNGYTF

V gene: TRBV5-6
J gene: TRBJ1-1
D gene: .
clone size: .
CDR3 DNA: TGTGCCAGCAGCACGGGACCGAACACTGAAGCTTTCTTT
CDR3 protein: CASSTGPNTEAFF

V gene: TRBV30
J gene: TRBJ2-5
D gene: TRBD1
clone size: .
CDR3 DNA: TGTGCCTCTCAGACAGGGGAAGAGACCCAGTACTTC
CDR3 protein: CASQTGEETQYF

V gene: TRBV19
J gene: TRBJ1-2
D gene: TRBD1
clone size: .
CDR3 DNA: TGTGCCAGTACTCCGGGACAGGGCTTCTATGGCTACACCTTC
CDR3 protein: CASTPGQGFYGYTF

V gene: TRBV6-6
J gene: TRBJ1-3
D gene: TRBD1
clone size: .
CDR3 DNA: TGTGCCAGCAGTTTGACAGGGGCTGGAAACACCATATATTTT
CDR3 protein: CASSLTGAGNTIYF

V gene: TRBV29-1
J gene: TRBJ2-1
D gene: TRBD2
clone size: once
CDR3 DNA: TGCAGCGGGAGAGGTCGCGCCGGGAGGGGTACAAATGAGCAGTTCTTC
CDR3 protein: CSGRGRAGRGTNEQFF

V gene: TRBV19
J gene: TRBJ1-2
D gene: .
clone size: .
CDR3 DNA: TGTGCCAGTAGTATCGGGACGGGTCCCTATGTGGACTACACCTTC
CDR3 protein: CASSIGTGPYVDYTF

V gene: TRBV27
J gene: TRBJ2-7
D gene: TRBD1
clone size: once
CDR3 DNA: TGTGCCAGCAGTCGACAGGGATCCTACGAGCAGTACTTC
CDR3 protein: CASSRQGSYEQYF

V gene: TRBV7-9
J gene: TRBJ2-1
D gene: TRBD2
clone size: .
CDR3 DNA: TGTGCCAGCAGCCGACTAGCGGGAGAACGTGCGGCCTACAATGAGCAGTTCTTC
CDR3 protein: CASSRLAGERAAYNEQFF

V gene: TRBV19
J gene: TRBJ2-7
D gene: .
clone size: .
CDR3 DNA: TGTGCCAGTAGTCCCCGCCCAGGCGGAAGGAGCGAGCAGTACTTC
CDR3 protein: CASSPRPGGRSEQYF

V gene: TRBV5-1
J gene: TRBJ2-1
D gene: .
clone size: .
CDR3 DNA: TGCGCCAGCAGCCTAGGACGGAGCTCCTACAATGAGCAGTTCTTC
CDR3 protein: CASSLGRSSYNEQFF

V gene: TRBV7-9
J gene: TRBJ2-7
D gene: TRBD2
clone size: .
CDR3 DNA: TGTGCCAGCAGCCAGGGAGGATCGGGGACTAGCGACTACGAGCAGTACTTC
CDR3 protein: CASSQGGSGTSDYEQYF

V gene: TRBV9
J gene: TRBJ1-2
D gene: .
clone size: .
CDR3 DNA: TGTGCCAGCAGCGTAGGGGGAGTGGTTGGCTACACCTTC
CDR3 protein: CASSVGGVVGYTF

V gene: TRBV6-1
J gene: TRBJ1-1
D gene: TRBD1
clone size: .
CDR3 DNA: TGTGCCAGCAGTATGCGACAGGGGGAAGCTTTCTTT
CDR3 protein: CASSMRQGEAFF

V gene: TRBV29-1
J gene: TRBJ2-7
D gene: .
clone size: .
CDR3 DNA: TGCAGCGTTGGTTCCAGCGAGCAGTACTTC
CDR3 protein: CSVGSSEQYF

V gene: TRBV30
J gene: TRBJ2-7
D gene: .
clone size: .
CDR3 DNA: TGTGCCTGGAGTGTAAGGGGTTTCTACGAGCAGTACTTC
CDR3 protein: CAWSVRGFYEQYF

V gene: TRBV6-1
J gene: TRBJ2-1
D gene: .
clone size: .
CDR3 DNA: TGTGCCACCAAATGGGGCATTCCAAACAATGAGCAGTTCTTC
CDR3 protein: CATKWGIPNNEQFF

V gene: TRBV6-1
J gene: TRBJ1-4
D gene: .
clone size: many
CDR3 DNA: TGTGCCAGCAGTCCGAGGACGGTTAGGGAAAAACTGTTTTTT
CDR3 protein: CASSPRTVREKLFF

V gene: TRBV5-4
J gene: TRBJ2-1
D gene: .
clone size: once
CDR3 DNA: TGTGCCAGCAGCTCGGATAGGGGTTACAATGAGCAGTTCTTC
CDR3 protein: CASSSDRGYNEQFF

V gene: TRBV5-1
J gene: TRBJ2-2
D gene: .
clone size: .
CDR3 DNA: TGCGCCAGCAGCCGGGCTAGGCTCGAGAACACCGGGGAGCTGTTTTTT
CDR3 protein: CASSRARLENTGELFF

V gene: TRBV4-1
J gene: TRBJ2-7
D gene: .
clone size: .
CDR3 DNA: TGCGCCAGCAGCCGCGCCAATACAAACCCAACTTTCGGGGAGCAGTACTTC
CDR3 protein: CASSRANTNPTFGEQYF

V gene: TRBV23-1
J gene: TRBJ2-1
D gene: .
clone size: .
CDR3 DNA: TGCGCCAGCAGTCAACCTCCCCGGAGATTCGAGGAGGATGAGCAGTTCTTC
CDR3 protein: CASSQPPRRFEEDEQFF

V gene: TRBV29-1
J gene: TRBJ2-1
D gene: .
clone size: .
CDR3 DNA: TGCAGCGTTGAAACGTGGCAGGGGGGCAATGAGCAGTTCTTC
CDR3 protein: CSVETWQGGNEQFF

V gene: TRBV5-6
J gene: TRBJ1-1
D gene: .
clone size: .
CDR3 DNA: TGTGCCAGCAGCTTGGTTGGCCTTTCCGACACTGAAGCTTTCTTT
CDR3 protein: CASSLVGLSDTEAFF

V gene: TRBV19
J gene: TRBJ1-2
D gene: .
clone size: few
CDR3 DNA: TGTGCCAGTAGTAATCAGGGAACTAACTATGGCTACACCTTC
CDR3 protein: CASSNQGTNYGYTF

V gene: TRBV18
J gene: TRBJ2-7
D gene: TRBD2
clone size: .
CDR3 DNA: TGTGCCAGCTCAGACGGACTAGCGGGGGCCTACGAGCAGTACTTC
CDR3 protein: CASSDGLAGAYEQYF

V gene: TRBV6-1
J gene: TRBJ2-1
D gene: .
clone size: .
CDR3 DNA: TGTGCCAGCAGTGCCCTAGGGACAAGATACAATGAGCAGTTCTTC
CDR3 protein: CASSALGTRYNEQFF

V gene: TRBV27
J gene: TRBJ2-7
D gene: TRBD1
clone size: .
CDR3 DNA: TGTGCCAGCAGTTTGGGTCCGACAGGGCAGGGCTACGAGCAGTACTTC
CDR3 protein: CASSLGPTGQGYEQYF

V gene: TRBV27
J gene: TRBJ2-5
D gene: .
clone size: .
CDR3 DNA: TGTGCCAGCAGTTTGTCAGGGTATCGTTGGAGTTGGGAGACCCAGTACTTC
CDR3 protein: CASSLSGYRWSWETQYF

V gene: TRBV9
J gene: TRBJ2-1
D gene: .
clone size: .
CDR3 DNA: TGTGCCAGCAGCGTAGGCGGATTCTCCTACAATGAGCAGTTCTTC
CDR3 protein: CASSVGGFSYNEQFF

V gene: TRBV28
J gene: TRBJ1-5
D gene: .
clone size: .
CDR3 DNA: TGTGCCAGCAGTTTACTTCTCCGCGGTGGCAATCAGCCCCAGCATTTT
CDR3 protein: CASSLLLRGGNQPQHF

V gene: TRBV6-5
J gene: TRBJ2-7
D gene: TRBD2
clone size: .
CDR3 DNA: TGTGCCAGCAGTAGGGATCGCGGGAGCTCCTACGAGCAGTACTTC
CDR3 protein: CASSRDRGSSYEQYF

V gene: TRBV5-1
J gene: TRBJ1-2
D gene: .
clone size: .
CDR3 DNA: TGCGCCAGCAGCTTGGATAGGGATCAGGACACCTTC
CDR3 protein: CASSLDRDQDTF

V gene: TRBV6-5
J gene: TRBJ2-7
D gene: TRBD2
clone size: .
CDR3 DNA: TGTGCCAGCAGTTACGGTGCGGGAGGAGGTCCCTACGAGCAGTACTTC
CDR3 protein: CASSYGAGGGPYEQYF